The sequence of this TCR beta chain was determined in a study of control samples from healthy donors and cancer patients. The CDR3 totals 16 residues. Germline values: CDR1 SGHRS, CDR2 YFSETQ. J lost 5 bases, V lost 3 bases, and 9 bases had no gene match. This clone has just one count. Method: immunoSEQ multiplex PCR; TCRdb's copy keeps in-frame clones and lacks some. The sample includes fewer than 150,000 clones, around 93% seen only once; the top ten take more than 6.5%. Sequences were obtained from blood. The chain has TRBV5-1 and TRBJ1-2; TRBD1 aligns across 11 bases. The sequence was collected from a man between 18 and 29 years old in good health. CDR3 sequence: CASSSVPDRGHYGYTF. The CDR3 nucleotides read TGCGCCAGCAGCTCAGTCCCGGACAGGGGGCATTATGGCTACACCTTC.